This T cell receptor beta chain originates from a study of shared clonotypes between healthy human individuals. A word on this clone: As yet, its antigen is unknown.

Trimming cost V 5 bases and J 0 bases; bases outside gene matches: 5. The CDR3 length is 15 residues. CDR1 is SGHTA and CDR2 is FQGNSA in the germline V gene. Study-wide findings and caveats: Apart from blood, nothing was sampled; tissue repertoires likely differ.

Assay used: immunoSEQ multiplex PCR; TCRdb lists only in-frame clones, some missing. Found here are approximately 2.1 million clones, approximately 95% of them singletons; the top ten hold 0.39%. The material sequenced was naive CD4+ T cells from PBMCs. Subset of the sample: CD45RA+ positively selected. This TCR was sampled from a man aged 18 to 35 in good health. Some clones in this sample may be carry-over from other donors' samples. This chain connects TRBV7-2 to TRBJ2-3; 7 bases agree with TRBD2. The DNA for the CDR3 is TGTGCCAGCAGCCCACTAGCGTACAGCACAGATACGCAGTATTTT. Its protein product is CASSPLAYSTDTQYF. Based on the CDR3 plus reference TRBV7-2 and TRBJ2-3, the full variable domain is GAGVSQSPSNKVTEKGKDVELRCDPISGHTALYWYRQSLGQGLEFLIYFQGNSAPDKSGLPSDRFSAERTGGSVSTLTIQRTQQEDSAVYLCASSPLAYSTDTQYFGPGTRLTVL.